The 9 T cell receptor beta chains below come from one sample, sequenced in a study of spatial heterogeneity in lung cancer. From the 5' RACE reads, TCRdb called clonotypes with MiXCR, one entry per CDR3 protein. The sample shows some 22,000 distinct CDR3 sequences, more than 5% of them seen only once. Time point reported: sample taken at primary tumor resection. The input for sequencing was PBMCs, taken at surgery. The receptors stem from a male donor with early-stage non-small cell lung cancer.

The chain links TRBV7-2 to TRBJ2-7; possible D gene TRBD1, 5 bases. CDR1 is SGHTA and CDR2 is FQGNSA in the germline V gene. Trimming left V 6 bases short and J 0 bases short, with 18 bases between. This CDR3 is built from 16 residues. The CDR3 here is CASSLKGWLSSYEQYF. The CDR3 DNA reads TGTGCCAGCAGTCTCAAGGGGTGGCTTAGCTCCTACGAGCAGTACTTC.

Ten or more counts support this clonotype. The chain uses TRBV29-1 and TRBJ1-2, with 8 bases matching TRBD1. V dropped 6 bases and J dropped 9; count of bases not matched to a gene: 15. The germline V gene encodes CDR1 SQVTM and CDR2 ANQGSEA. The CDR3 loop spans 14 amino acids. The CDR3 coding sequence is TGCAGCGTCTCATCCGGACAGGGCGGCGATCGCTACACCTTC. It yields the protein CSVSSGQGGDRYTF.

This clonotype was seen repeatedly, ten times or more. The CDR3 DNA reads as TGCAGTGCTACACCAGGGAATAGCAATCAGCCCCAGCATTTT. Its protein is CSATPGNSNQPQHF. V and J are TRBV20-1 and TRBJ1-5; D may be TRBD1 (5 bases). Germline loops: CDR1 DFQATT, CDR2 SNEGSKA (reference sequence). This CDR3 comprises 14 residues. V gave up 4 bases and J gave up 0 bases, with 10 bases separating them.

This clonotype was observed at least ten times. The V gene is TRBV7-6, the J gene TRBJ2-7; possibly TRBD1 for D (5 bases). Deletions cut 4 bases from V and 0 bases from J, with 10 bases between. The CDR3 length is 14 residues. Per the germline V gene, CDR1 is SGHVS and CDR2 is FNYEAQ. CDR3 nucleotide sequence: TGTGCCAGCAGCTCACCCGGACACTCCTACGAGCAGTACTTC. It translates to CASSSPGHSYEQYF.

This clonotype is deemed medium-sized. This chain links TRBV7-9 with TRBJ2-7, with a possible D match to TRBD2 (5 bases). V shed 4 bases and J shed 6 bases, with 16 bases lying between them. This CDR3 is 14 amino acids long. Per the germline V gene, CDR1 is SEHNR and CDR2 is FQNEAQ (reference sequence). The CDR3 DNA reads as TGTGCCAGCAGCTACCGGGGAAGCTTAGGCGAGCAGTACTTC. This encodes CASSYRGSLGEQYF.

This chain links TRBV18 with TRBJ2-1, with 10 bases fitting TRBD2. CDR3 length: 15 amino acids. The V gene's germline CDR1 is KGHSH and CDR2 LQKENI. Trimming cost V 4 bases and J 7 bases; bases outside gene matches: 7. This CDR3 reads CASSLLGTSENEQFF. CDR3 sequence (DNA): TGTGCCAGCTCACTTCTCGGGACTAGCGAAAATGAGCAGTTCTTC.

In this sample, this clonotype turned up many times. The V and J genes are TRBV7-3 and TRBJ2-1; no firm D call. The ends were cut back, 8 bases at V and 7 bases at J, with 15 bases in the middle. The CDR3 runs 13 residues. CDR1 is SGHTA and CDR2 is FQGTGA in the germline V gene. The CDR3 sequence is CASGVSDRNEQFF. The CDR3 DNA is TGTGCCAGCGGGGTCAGCGATAGAAATGAGCAGTTCTTC.

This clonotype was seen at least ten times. CDR3 nucleotide sequence: TGTGCCAGCCGTTCCTCCGGGACGGTTAAAGAGACCCAGTACTTC. The encoded protein is CASRSSGTVKETQYF. The chain joins TRBV6-1 to TRBJ2-5; tentatively, D is TRBD1 or TRBD2 (5 bases each). Germline assignment: CDR1 MNHNS and CDR2 SASEGT. There are 15 residues in the CDR3. The ends were cut back, 8 bases at V and 3 bases at J, with 19 bases in the middle.

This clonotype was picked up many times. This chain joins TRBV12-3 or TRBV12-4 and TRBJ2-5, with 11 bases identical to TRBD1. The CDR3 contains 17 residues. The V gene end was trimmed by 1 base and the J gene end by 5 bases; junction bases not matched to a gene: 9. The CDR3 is CASSLGTGGPTGETQYF. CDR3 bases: TGTGCCAGCAGTTTAGGGACAGGGGGCCCTACAGGGGAGACCCAGTACTTC.